The next 27 T cell receptor beta chains were all read from a single sample in a study of vaccination effects on CD4 cells after COVID-19 (dated 2022 in TCRdb). These TCRs are of unknown antigen specificity. After approximately 11 days of culture, CD4+ T cells were isolated with the EasySep CD4+ T cell isolation kit. Two doses of either the BNT162b2 or the mRNA-1273 mRNA SARS-CoV-2 vaccine were administered to participants. The protocol used for the library was the immunoSEQ multiplex PCR assay. TCRdb took over this immuneACCESS table, retaining in-frame rearrangements with V and J assigned. Such tables are incomplete; in checked studies, under half of the missing clones stem from an unresolved V gene, and the remainder is unexplained. The sample records around 69,000 clones, roughly four fifths of which are singletons. The ten largest clones add up to about 2.5% of the sample. The sample here was CD4+ T cells from PBMCs cultured without peptide, taken after COVID-19 vaccination. The receptors derive from a human donor who received a COVID-19 vaccine.

V gene TRBV3-1 (or the pseudogene TRBV3-2) combines with J gene TRBJ2-1; D is perhaps TRBD2 (5 bases). The CDR3 length is 12 residues. Trimming stripped 1 base from V and 12 bases from J, with 10 bases between. Per the germline V gene, CDR1 is LGHDT and CDR2 is YNNKEL (reference sequence). The CDR3 DNA follows: TGTGCCAGCAGCCAAGTTGGGGAGAGGCAGTTCTTC. Residues: CASSQVGERQFF.

The rearrangement uses TRBV4-1 and TRBJ2-1; 11 bases align to TRBD2. Germline CDR1 and CDR2: MGHRA and YSYEKL. V shed 0 bases and J 4 bases; nucleotides not matched to a gene: 11. This CDR3 has 19 amino acids. CDR3 protein: CASSQDRSLAGGRYNEQFF. The CDR3 nucleotides read TGCGCCAGCAGCCAAGATCGGTCCCTAGCGGGGGGTCGGTACAATGAGCAGTTCTTC.

The chain employs TRBV6-1 and TRBJ2-7; D is ambiguous. Germline V gene sequence: CDR1 MNHNS, CDR2 SASEGT. Between the trimmed V and J ends, which lost 0 bases and 3 bases, there was a span of 9 bases. The CDR3 loop spans 14 amino acids. CDR3 amino acids: CASSEAGGSYEQYV. DNA of the CDR3: TGTGCCAGCAGTGAAGCGGGTGGCAGCTACGAGCAGTACGTC.

The chain is built from TRBV7-9 and TRBJ2-3; 12 bases are a match to TRBD2. After removal of 4 bases from V and 0 bases from J, the junction contained 8 bases not matched to a gene. Germline-derived CDR1 and CDR2 are SEHNR and FQNEAQ (reference sequence). The CDR3 has 18 amino acids. CDR3 in DNA: TGTGCCAGCAGCTCGCCGGGACTAGCGGGTTACAGCACAGATACGCAGTATTTT. Encoded protein: CASSSPGLAGYSTDTQYF.

The DNA of the CDR3 is TGTGCCAGCTCACCGATGGACGGAGCCTCTGGAAACACCATATATTTT. It translates to CASSPMDGASGNTIYF. The J gene is TRBJ1-3, the V gene TRBV18; D is unresolved. CDR1 KGHSH and CDR2 LQKENI come from the germline V gene. The CDR3 spans 16 residues. V dropped 3 bases and J dropped 0 bases, with 12 bases sitting between them.

The rearrangement links TRBV2 to TRBJ2-7; a weak D match, TRBD1 (6 bases). CDR1 and CDR2 (germline): SNHLY, FYNNEI. The V and J ends lost 6 bases and 2 bases respectively, with 11 bases between them. The CDR3 is 13 amino acids. For the CDR3, the DNA is TGTGCCAGCAGACCTTCAGGGGCCTACGAGCAGTACGTC. It codes for CASRPSGAYEQYV.

V is TRBV5-1 and J is TRBJ1-1; 8 bases line up with TRBD1. There are 16 residues in the CDR3. Trimming at V came to 1 base and at J to 0 bases, leaving 5 bases not matched to a gene. Per germline, CDR1 SGHRS and CDR2 YFSETQ. The CDR3 DNA is TGCGCCAGCAGCTTGTGGACAGGGCTTATGAACACTGAAGCTTTCTTT. Protein sequence: CASSLWTGLMNTEAFF.

This chain uses TRBV6-5 with TRBJ1-1, with D tentatively TRBD1 (5 bases). Trimming removed 6 bases at V and 1 base at J, with 6 bases between. Germline assignment: CDR1 MNHEY and CDR2 SVGAGI. The CDR3 sequence is 12 residues long. This CDR3 reads CASSRANTEAFF. CDR3 DNA sequence: TGTGCCAGCAGCAGGGCGAACACTGAAGCTTTCTTT.

The rearrangement links TRBV24-1 to TRBJ2-3; 8 bases fit TRBD1. The CDR3 is made up of 13 amino acids. The V gene's germline CDR1 is KGHDR and CDR2 SFDVKD. V shed 3 bases, J shed 10 bases, and the junction held 5 bases outside the gene matches. CDR3 residues: CATSDSPGQAQYF. The CDR3 DNA is TGTGCCACCAGTGATAGTCCGGGACAGGCGCAGTATTTT.

V is TRBV20-1 and J is TRBJ2-5; D is perhaps TRBD1 (5 bases). The CDR3 extends over 11 amino acids. Per the germline V gene, CDR1 is DFQATT and CDR2 is SNEGSKA (reference sequence). V lost 3 bases to trimming and J lost 3 bases, with 5 bases between them. The CDR3 spells CSASREETQYF. CDR3 in DNA: TGCAGTGCTAGCAGGGAAGAGACCCAGTACTTC.

This clone has more than one count but fewer than ten. The CDR3 sequence: CASSEFSNQAKNIQYF. Here the CDR3 DNA reads TGCGCCAGCAGTGAGTTTAGCAATCAGGCCAAAAACATTCAGTACTTC. V usage is TRBV10-1 and J usage is TRBJ2-4; D not certain. V gave up 1 base and J gave up 1 base, with 11 bases separating them. The CDR3 is 16 residues long. CDR1 is WNHNN, CDR2 SYGVQD, per germline (reference sequence).

A single count supports this clone. The chain employs TRBV3-1 (or the pseudogene TRBV3-2) and TRBJ2-3; D not certain. Trimming cost V 1 base and J 0 bases, with 11 bases left between them. This CDR3 spans 16 amino acids. Germline values: CDR1 LGHDT, CDR2 YNNKEL (reference sequence). The CDR3 sequence is CASSQGPVSSTDTQYF. The CDR3 nucleotides read TGTGCCAGCAGCCAAGGCCCCGTATCTAGCACAGATACGCAGTATTTT.

The rearrangement links TRBV25-1 to TRBJ1-3; 8 positions agree with TRBD1. The V gene's germline CDR1 is MGHDK and CDR2 SYGVNS. The CDR3 contains 15 residues. Trimming cost V 7 bases and J 0 bases; bases outside gene matches: 5. CDR3 DNA sequence: TGTGCCAGCAAACGTCAGGGGGCCTCTGGAAACACCATATATTTT. Its translation: CASKRQGASGNTIYF.

The chain recombines TRBV6-5 with TRBJ2-7, with TRBD1 identical over 12 bases. Losses at the gene ends were 6 bases for V and 2 bases for J; bases not matched to a gene: 5. The CDR3 sequence is 15 residues long. From germline, CDR1 is MNHEY and CDR2 SVGAGI. This chain's CDR3 is CASRTGTGGAYEQYV. The CDR3 coding sequence is TGTGCCAGCAGAACCGGGACAGGGGGCGCCTACGAGCAGTACGTC.

This sequence joins TRBV15 and TRBJ1-1; D gene uncertain. V was pared by 0 bases and J by 14 bases, with 10 bases between. CDR1 is LNHNV and CDR2 is YYDKDF in the germline V gene (reference sequence). The CDR3 extends over 11 amino acids. The CDR3 DNA is TGTGCCACCAGCAGAGATCGCACCGAATTCTTT. It translates to CATSRDRTEFF.

The CDR3 is CASSRTVSYEQYV. The CDR3 bases are TGTGCCAGCAGTCGGACAGTTTCCTACGAGCAGTACGTC. The gene calls are TRBV6-2 or TRBV6-3 and TRBJ2-7; tentatively, D is TRBD1 (6 bases). CDR1 and CDR2 from the germline V gene are MNHEY and SVGEGT. The germline V and J ends were trimmed by 5 bases and 1 base, with 9 bases remaining between them. The CDR3 covers 13 residues.

The chain has TRBV7-3 and TRBJ2-1, with TRBD1 as a possible D gene (6 bases). Germline V gives CDR1 SGHTA, CDR2 FQGTGA. The CDR3 is made up of 15 amino acids. V lost 5 bases and J lost 1, with 12 bases in between. CDR3 loop: CASSPRQASYNEQFF. The CDR3 DNA reads TGTGCCAGCAGCCCACGACAGGCATCCTACAATGAGCAGTTCTTC.

DNA of the CDR3: TGCAGCGTTGAAGATCCGATAGGGGGGGTAGGCACTGAAGCTTTCTTT. Protein: CSVEDPIGGVGTEAFF. This rearrangement joins TRBV29-1 to TRBJ1-1; D might be TRBD1 (6 bases). The ends were cut back, 0 bases at V and 4 bases at J, with 18 bases in the middle. Germline loops: CDR1 SQVTM, CDR2 ANQGSEA. The length of the CDR3 is 16 residues.

On this clone itself: At the DNA level, this CDR3 is encoded by other sequences in the same sample as well. V usage is TRBV7-8 and J usage is TRBJ2-3; no reliable D call. Deletions cut 1 base from V and 4 bases from J, with 6 bases between. CDR3 size: 13 residues. Germline CDR1 SGHVS, CDR2 FQNEAQ. The CDR3, as DNA: TGTGCCAGCAGCTTAGTCCCCGCAGATACGCAGTATTTT. Protein sequence: CASSLVPADTQYF.

J is TRBJ1-2 and V is TRBV27, with D unresolved. CDR3 length equals 15 residues. Deletions cut 6 bases from V and 1 base from J, with 15 bases between. Germline CDR1 is MNHEY and CDR2 is SMNVEV (reference sequence). CDR3 sequence: CASSRNPLFNYGYTF. CDR3 DNA: TGTGCCAGCAGCCGAAATCCGTTGTTTAACTATGGCTACACCTTC.

The chain couples TRBV6-5 to TRBJ2-1; 10 bases agree with TRBD1. With 5 bases clipped from V and 2 bases from J, the junction kept 3 bases outside the gene matches. This CDR3 has 15 amino acids. Germline V CDR1 and CDR2: MNHEY, SVGAGI. The chain's CDR3 is CASSPDRGAYNEQFF. The DNA of the CDR3 is TGTGCCAGCAGTCCGGACAGGGGGGCCTACAATGAGCAGTTCTTC.

The V call is TRBV12-5, the J call TRBJ2-2, with D hard to call. The V end lost 4 bases, the J end lost 0 bases, and 6 bases lay between the germline ends. Germline CDR1 LGHNT, CDR2 FRNRAP. This CDR3 has 14 residues. CDR3 sequence: CASGSEANTGELFF. The CDR3 DNA reads TGTGCTAGTGGTTCTGAAGCGAACACCGGGGAGCTGTTTTTT.

J is TRBJ1-1 and V is TRBV29-1; D unclear. Germline V lookup: CDR1 SQVTM, CDR2 ANQGSEA. V dropped 6 bases and J dropped 2 bases, with 13 bases sitting between them. The CDR3 is 13 residues long. The CDR3 loop reads CSVREQYNTEAFF. DNA for the CDR3: TGCAGCGTAAGGGAACAGTATAACACTGAAGCTTTCTTT.

The chain couples TRBV7-8 to TRBJ2-5, with TRBD1 matching 9 bases. J lost 4 bases, V lost 2 bases, and 8 bases had no gene match. Germline V CDR1 and CDR2: SGHVS, FQNEAQ. The CDR3 extends over 16 amino acids. As DNA, the CDR3 is TGTGCCAGCAGCTTAAGACAGGGGGGTCGCGGAGAGACCCAGTACTTC. Translating it yields CASSLRQGGRGETQYF.

The chain has TRBV11-1 and TRBJ2-2, with TRBD1 matching over 9 bases. Per germline, CDR1 SGHAT and CDR2 FQDESV (reference sequence). J lost 3 bases, V lost 5 bases, and 7 bases had no gene match. The CDR3 covers 16 residues. The CDR3 sequence is CASSPRQGEYTGELFF. CDR3 DNA sequence: TGTGCCAGCAGCCCGAGACAGGGGGAATACACCGGGGAGCTGTTTTTT.

CDR3 residues: CASSYRQANYGYTF. The DNA of the CDR3 is TGTGCCAGCAGCTACCGACAGGCTAACTATGGCTACACCTTC. J is TRBJ1-2 and V is TRBV11-2; TRBD1 might be the D (6 bases). Germline CDR1 and CDR2: SGHAT and FQNNGV. V lost 4 bases, J lost 0 bases, and 9 bases lay in between. The CDR3 loop spans 14 amino acids.

V is TRBV9 and J is TRBJ1-6; D gene uncertain. This CDR3 has 17 amino acids. Germline values: CDR1 SGDLS, CDR2 YYNGEE. The V end was cut by 4 bases, the J end by 2 bases, with 16 bases between. This CDR3 reads CASSPPKRGPYNSPLHF. The CDR3, as DNA: TGTGCCAGCAGCCCACCCAAACGGGGTCCCTATAATTCACCCCTCCACTTT.